A single sample gave rise to the 7 T cell receptor beta chains below, sequenced in a study of blood T cell repertoires in COVID-19. Clones were sequenced by immunoSEQ multiplex PCR, and TCRdb holds only the in-frame ones, with some missing. This sample carries some 180,000 clones, more than 70% of them seen once, and the ten largest clones take about 6.3%. Sample: PBMCs or T cells enriched from blood (not recorded which). Receptors originate from a man aged 40-49 years who had recovered from COVID-19.

This sequence joins TRBV5-1 and TRBJ1-4; tentative D call: TRBD1 (6 bases). This CDR3 spans 15 amino acids. V was pared by 4 bases and J by 4 bases, with 14 bases between. Germline-derived CDR1 and CDR2 are SGHRS and YFSETQ. CDR3 DNA sequence: TGCGCCAGCAGCGTTAGAGGACAGCGTAATGAAAAACTGTTTTTT. Residues: CASSVRGQRNEKLFF.

The chain recombines TRBV7-6 with TRBJ1-2; 7 positions match TRBD1. Germline V gene lookup returns CDR1 SGHVS and CDR2 FNYEAQ. This CDR3 spans 14 amino acids. V shed 1 base and J 8 bases; nucleotides not matched to a gene: 7. The CDR3: CASSLVGGVEGYTF. In DNA, the CDR3 is TGTGCCAGCAGCTTAGTAGGGGGCGTGGAGGGCTACACCTTC.

V usage is TRBV6-5 and J usage is TRBJ1-5; D gene unclear. CDR1 and CDR2 (germline): MNHEY, SVGAGI. There are 12 residues in the CDR3. The V end was cut by 6 bases, the J end by 3 bases, with 6 bases between. CDR3 nucleotide sequence: TGTGCCAGCAGCCGACACAATCAGCCCCAGCATTTT. Translation gives CASSRHNQPQHF.

The CDR3 spells CASSESKSRGAFF. As DNA, the CDR3 is TGCGCCAGCAGTGAGTCGAAAAGTAGAGGAGCTTTCTTT. The V and J genes are TRBV10-1 and TRBJ1-1; D is unresolved. The germline CDR1 and CDR2 sequences are WNHNN and SYGVQD (reference sequence). Trimming pared 0 bases from V and 10 bases from J, leaving 12 bases between. This CDR3 contains 13 residues.

The rearrangement uses TRBV14 and TRBJ2-7, with TRBD1 matching 8 bases. V lost 5 bases, J lost 1 base, and 7 bases stayed unmatched. The CDR3 length is 15 residues. The germline V gene has CDR1 SGHDN and CDR2 FVKESK. The DNA for the CDR3 is TGTGCCAGCAGCGGGGGACAGGCCCTATCCTACGAGCAGTACTTC. As protein: CASSGGQALSYEQYF.

The chain recombines TRBV7-6 with TRBJ2-3; 14 positions agree with TRBD2. CDR1 SGHVS and CDR2 FNYEAQ come from the germline V gene. The J segment lost 5 bases and the V segment lost 4 bases, leaving 2 bases of the junction unmatched. This CDR3 is built from 15 residues. The CDR3 spells CASSSGLAGGDTQYF. In DNA, the CDR3 is TGTGCCAGCAGCTCAGGACTAGCGGGGGGAGATACGCAGTATTTT.

This clone has only a few counts. This chain connects TRBV6-5 to TRBJ2-7; 7 nucleotides line up with TRBD2. Germline assignment: CDR1 MNHEY and CDR2 SVGAGI. V lost 10 bases to trimming and J lost 3 bases; unmatched junction nucleotides: 9. The CDR3 extends over 13 amino acids. The CDR3 DNA reads as TGTGCCACGGTTCCGGGAGGCGGCTACGAGCAGTACTTC. This gives the protein CATVPGGGYEQYF.